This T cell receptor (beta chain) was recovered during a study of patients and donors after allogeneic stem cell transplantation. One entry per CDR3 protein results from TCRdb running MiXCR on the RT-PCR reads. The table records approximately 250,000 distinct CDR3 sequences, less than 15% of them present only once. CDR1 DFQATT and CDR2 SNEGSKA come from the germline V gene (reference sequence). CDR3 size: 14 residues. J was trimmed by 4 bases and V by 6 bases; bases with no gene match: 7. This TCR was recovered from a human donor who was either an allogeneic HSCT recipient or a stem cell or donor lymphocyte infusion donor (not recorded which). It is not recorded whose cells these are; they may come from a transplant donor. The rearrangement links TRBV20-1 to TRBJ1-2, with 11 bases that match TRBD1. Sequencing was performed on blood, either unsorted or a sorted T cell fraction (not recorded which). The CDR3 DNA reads TGCAGTGCAACCCTCGGGACAGGGGGCTATGGCTACACCTTC. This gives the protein CSATLGTGGYGYTF.